This TCR beta chain stems from a study of CD8 T cells in Susac syndrome. Random hexamers served to reverse transcribe about 0.45 to 1 ug RNA. The amplification used immunoSEQ multiplex PCR on TCR beta CDR3; it spanned 54 Vbeta and 13 Jbeta. TCRdb re-analysed the immunoSEQ multiplex PCR reads in MiXCR, keeping a single row per CDR3 protein. Altogether roughly 180,000 distinct CDR3 sequences are present, over 85% being singletons, with the ten largest covering 0.085% to 0.12%. Germline V CDR1 and CDR2: SGHDT, YYEEEE. J lost 9 bases, V lost 2 bases, and 4 bases had no gene match. CDR3 length: 13 amino acids. Negative isolation was used for CD8+ and CD4+ T cells and FACS enrichment for TEMRA cells.

The V and J genes are TRBV5-6 and TRBJ2-1; 8 bases line up with TRBD1. This clonotype was sampled from a human donor in good health. Source material: CD4+ T cells from PBMCs. As DNA, the CDR3 is TGTGCCAGCAGCTTCGGCAGGGGGCGTGAGCAGTTCTTC. Translation gives CASSFGRGREQFF. The variable domain in full, with the rest retrieved from reference TRBV5-6 and TRBJ2-1, is DAGVTQSPTHLIKTRGQQVTLRCSPKSGHDTVSWYQQALGQGPQFIFQYYEEEERQRGNFPDRFSGHQFPNYSSELNVNALLLGDSALYLCASSFGRGREQFFGPGTRLTVL.